This T cell receptor (beta chain) comes out of a study of blood T cells in healthy people across ages. Notes on the study in general: The diversity estimates, figures obtained from one million T cells, were considered underestimates. Because sorting was not performed, PBMCs prevented conclusive naive versus antigen-experienced comparison.

Each donor's blood draw was 8.5 to 10 milliliters of peripheral blood. Note on this clonotype: Its cognate antigen is unknown.

A J-beta primer mix and a sample-barcoded 5' primer were used in a second PCR of about 6 to 12 cycles. A template-switch adaptor with 12 random nucleotides tagged each cDNA molecule. MiXCR, applied by TCRdb to the 5' RACE reads, yields one record per CDR3 protein. The sample includes approximately 1.5 million distinct CDR3 sequences, almost 35% seen only once; the top ten take around 11%. The receptor's source is a woman in her twenties or thirties in good health. The sample was blood.

CDR3 nucleotides: TGTGCCAGCAGCTTAGCGGGGGAGGCGCGGTACTTC. Its translation: CASSLAGEARYF. The rearrangement uses TRBV7-8 and TRBJ2-5; tentatively, D is TRBD2 (6 bases). Germline V gene data show CDR1 as SGHVS and CDR2 as FQNEAQ. V lost 0 bases and J 13 bases, leaving 12 bases between the germline ends. This CDR3 has 12 residues.